The 13 T cell receptor beta chains given below trace back to one sample, sequenced in a study of T cells in Graves' hyperthyroidism and ophthalmopathy. The investigators amplified TCR beta CDR3 regions from RNA transcripts. Researchers ran a first-round RT-PCR on the TCR CDR3 using the HTBI primer set. In TCRdb, the multiplex PCR reads were re-called with MiXCR into one record per CDR3 protein. The table lists about 840,000 distinct CDR3 sequences, about two fifths of them singletons, with more than 7% in the top ten. The specimen sequenced was blood. These receptors all stem from a man aged 18 to 29 with Graves' hyperthyroidism.

The chain carries TRBV3-1 and TRBJ1-4; D unclear. From germline, CDR1 is LGHDT and CDR2 YNNKEL (reference sequence). The V end lost 3 bases, the J end lost 8 bases, and 13 bases lay between the germline ends. The CDR3 runs to 14 residues. As DNA, the CDR3 is TGTGCCAGCAGCCATTGGACGGATCGAGAAAAACTGTTTTTT. This sequence encodes CASSHWTDREKLFF.

The chain carries TRBV29-1 and TRBJ1-5; TRBD1 might be the D (5 bases). CDR3 size: 14 residues. Germline loops: CDR1 SQVTM, CDR2 ANQGSEA. Trimming removed 4 bases from V and 0 bases from J, with 10 bases in between. The CDR3 DNA reads TGCAGCGTTGTCGGGGGTAATAGCAATCAGCCCCAGCATTTT. Amino acids: CSVVGGNSNQPQHF. Supplemented by reference TRBV29-1 and TRBJ1-5, the full variable domain reads SAVISQKPSRDICQRGTSLTIQCQVDSQVTMMFWYRQQPGQSLTLIATANQGSEATYESGFVIDKFPISRPNLTFSTLTVSNMSPEDSSIYLCSVVGGNSNQPQHFGDGTRLSIL.

V and J are TRBV7-9 and TRBJ1-1, with 7 bases that match TRBD1. J gave up 3 bases and V 6 bases, and 7 bases lay outside the gene matches. The CDR3 sequence is 14 residues long. Germline CDR1 and CDR2: SEHNR and FQNEAQ (reference sequence). The CDR3, as DNA: TGTGCCAGCAGGGCGACAGGGACGGACACTGAAGCTTTCTTT. The encoded protein is CASRATGTDTEAFF.

This clonotype was detected only a few times. This chain links TRBV7-9 with TRBJ1-4, with D tentatively TRBD1 (5 bases). The V gene's germline CDR1 is SEHNR and CDR2 FQNEAQ (reference sequence). V was trimmed by 5 bases and J by 2 bases, leaving 15 bases between them. CDR3 size: 16 residues. CDR3 nucleotide sequence: TGTGCCAGCAGCCCCCAGGGAGGACGGACTAATGAAAAACTGTTTTTT. Translating gives CASSPQGGRTNEKLFF.

This clonotype appeared a few times. This chain links TRBV6-5 with TRBJ1-5; the D is unclear. The CDR3 length is 13 residues. Germline V lookup: CDR1 MNHEY, CDR2 SVGAGI. The ends were cut back, 1 base at V and 5 bases at J, with 6 bases in the middle. As DNA, the CDR3 is TGTGCCAGCAGTTACTTAATCCATCAGCCCCAGCATTTT. Translating gives CASSYLIHQPQHF.

V and J are TRBV12-3 or TRBV12-4 and TRBJ1-5; D ambiguous. V lost 1 base to trimming and J lost 8 bases, with 12 bases between them. The CDR3 length is 14 residues. The CDR3: CASSLGGGSEPQHF. In DNA form, the CDR3 reads TGTGCCAGCAGTTTAGGAGGAGGCTCAGAGCCCCAGCATTTT.

The genes are TRBV3-1 and TRBJ2-7, with a weak D call TRBD1 (6 bases). Trimming removed 3 bases from V and 3 bases from J, with 12 bases in between. Germline V gene sequence: CDR1 LGHDT, CDR2 YNNKEL (reference sequence). The CDR3 sequence is 14 residues long. The CDR3 coding sequence is TGTGCCAGCAGCCATGCTCTGGACAGCTACGAGCAGTACTTC. This codes for CASSHALDSYEQYF.

The chain has TRBV20-1 and TRBJ1-4; D is uncertain. The germline V gene has CDR1 DFQATT and CDR2 SNEGSKA (reference sequence). The germline V and J ends were trimmed by 1 base and 5 bases, with 11 bases remaining between them. The CDR3 runs 14 residues. This chain's CDR3 is CSARGRVLNEKLFF. In DNA, the CDR3 is TGCAGTGCTAGAGGCCGCGTTCTGAATGAAAAACTGTTTTTT.

Many counts were recorded for this clonotype. The chain carries TRBV10-3 and TRBJ2-7; D is unresolved. The V end lost 2 bases, the J end lost 5 bases, and 4 bases lay between the germline ends. CDR3 length: 11 amino acids. In germline, CDR1 is ENHRY, CDR2 SYGVKD. This CDR3 reads CAISEGHEQYF. The CDR3 nucleotides are TGTGCCATCAGTGAGGGGCACGAGCAGTACTTC.

The chain recombines TRBV29-1 with TRBJ1-2; 8 bases are shared with TRBD1. Germline V gives CDR1 SQVTM, CDR2 ANQGSEA. This CDR3 spans 14 amino acids. J was trimmed by 4 bases and V by 8 bases; bases with no gene match: 12. CDR3 sequence reads: CSSYGQGRFYGYTF. CDR3 DNA sequence: TGCAGCAGCTACGGACAGGGTAGATTCTATGGCTACACCTTC.

This chain links TRBV7-2 with TRBJ1-5, with TRBD1 matching over 9 bases. After removal of 5 bases from V and 2 bases from J, the junction contained 10 bases not matched to a gene. Germline V gives CDR1 SGHTA, CDR2 FQGNSA. The CDR3 extends over 17 amino acids. The DNA of the CDR3 is TGTGCCAGCAGCCCGGGACAGGGTGAAGGACGCAATCAGCCCCAGCATTTT. Encoded protein: CASSPGQGEGRNQPQHF. The full variable domain, in which reference TRBV7-2 and TRBJ1-5 provide the parts outside the CDR3, is GAGVSQSPSNKVTEKGKDVELRCDPISGHTALYWYRQSLGQGLEFLIYFQGNSAPDKSGLPSDRFSAERTGGSVSTLTIQRTQQEDSAVYLCASSPGQGEGRNQPQHFGDGTRLSIL.

This clonotype was seen many times. This chain uses TRBV20-1 with TRBJ1-2; weak D call: TRBD1 (6 bases). Germline CDR1 DFQATT, CDR2 SNEGSKA (reference sequence). The CDR3 extends over 14 amino acids. The ends were cut back, 2 bases at V and 4 bases at J, with 14 bases in the middle. The CDR3 DNA is TGCAGTGCTAGACCCTACAGGGCGAGCTATGGCTACACCTTC. It is translated as CSARPYRASYGYTF.

This clonotype was seen ten or more times. V is TRBV20-1 and J is TRBJ1-5; D ambiguous. This CDR3 contains 12 residues. The V end lost 5 bases, the J end lost 1 base, and 6 bases lay between the germline ends. CDR1 is DFQATT and CDR2 is SNEGSKA in the germline V gene (reference sequence). CDR3: CSAADSNQPQHF. The DNA for the CDR3 is TGCAGTGCTGCGGACAGCAATCAGCCCCAGCATTTT.